The sample holds a few counts of the clone carrying this TCR beta chain. Primers: 60 Vbeta forward and 13 Jbeta reverse. Method: immunoSEQ multiplex PCR; TCRdb's copy keeps in-frame clones and lacks some. Among roughly 190,000 clones listed, over 60% were seen once. This entry is derived from a study of cytomegalovirus exposure and HLA in healthy donors. This CDR3 is built from 15 residues. Germline assignment: CDR1 SGHTA and CDR2 FQGNSA. Trimming pared 1 base from V and 0 bases from J, leaving 4 bases between. The sample taken for sequencing was PBMCs. This receptor was taken from a woman aged 30 to 39 in good health and CMV-seropositive. V is TRBV7-2 and J is TRBJ2-6; no definite D call. The CDR3 loop is CASSLVVSGANVLTF. CDR3 sequence (DNA): TGTGCCAGCAGCTTAGTCGTCTCTGGGGCCAACGTCCTGACTTTC.